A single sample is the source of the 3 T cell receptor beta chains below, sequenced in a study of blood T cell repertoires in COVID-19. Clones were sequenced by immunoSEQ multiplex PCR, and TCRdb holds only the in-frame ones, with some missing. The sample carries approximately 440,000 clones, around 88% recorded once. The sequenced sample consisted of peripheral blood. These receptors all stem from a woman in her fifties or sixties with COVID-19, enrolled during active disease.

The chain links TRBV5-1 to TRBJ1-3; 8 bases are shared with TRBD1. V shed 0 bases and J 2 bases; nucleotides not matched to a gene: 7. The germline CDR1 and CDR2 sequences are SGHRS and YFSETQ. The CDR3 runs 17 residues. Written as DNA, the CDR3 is TGCGCCAGCAGCTTGGGCCGCGGACAGGGTACTGGAAACACCATATATTTT. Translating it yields CASSLGRGQGTGNTIYF.

CDR3 nucleotides: TGTGCTAGTGGTTTGGTACGACTCGGGGAGCTGTTTTTT. This encodes CASGLVRLGELFF. The chain carries TRBV12-5 and TRBJ2-2; D unresolved. The germline CDR1 and CDR2 sequences are LGHNT and FRNRAP. V lost 0 bases and J 7 bases, leaving 6 bases between the germline ends. This CDR3 has 13 amino acids.

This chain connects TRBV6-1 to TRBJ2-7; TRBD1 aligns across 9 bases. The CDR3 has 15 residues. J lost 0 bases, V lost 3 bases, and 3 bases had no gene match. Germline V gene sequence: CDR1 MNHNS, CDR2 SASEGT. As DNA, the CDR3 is TGTGCCAGCAGTGATTGGACAGGGGTCTCCTACGAGCAGTACTTC. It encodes CASSDWTGVSYEQYF.